The table lists the clone carrying this TCR beta chain with many counts. The CDR3 totals 13 residues. The germline V gene encodes CDR1 DFQATT and CDR2 SNEGSKA (reference sequence). TCRbeta library construction was performed incorporating unique molecular identifiers. TCRdb fed the PCR reads into MiXCR, producing one record per CDR3 protein. In the table there are approximately 83,000 distinct CDR3 sequences, 8% to 9% of which are singletons. This sample stems from a study of T-cell reconstitution after alpha-beta-depleted transplantation in children. The sequenced sample was PBMCs from the stem cell graft donor, obtained from the stem cell graft. The sequence was obtained from a human donor who donated a stem cell graft to a child with congenital amegakaryocytic thrombocytopenia. This sequence joins TRBV20-1 and TRBJ1-1; possible D gene TRBD1, 5 bases. The CDR3 bases are TGCAGCGAGCTAGGGGCCTCGAACACTGAAGCTTTCTTT. Protein: CSELGASNTEAFF.